The 9 T cell receptor beta chains given below trace back to one sample, sequenced in a study of T cell repertoires in cytomegalovirus infection. TCRdb called the reads again in MiXCR, with one record for every CDR3 protein. In the table there are roughly 100,000 distinct CDR3 sequences, approximately 15% of which are singletons. Input material: PBMCs. All receptors derive from a human donor in good health (CMV status not recorded). Some clones in this sample may be carry-over from other donors' samples.

The chain recombines TRBV7-9 with TRBJ1-5, with TRBD1 matching 7 bases. The CDR3 spans 15 residues. V dropped 5 bases and J dropped 5; count of bases not matched to a gene: 9. Germline lookup yields CDR1 SEHNR and CDR2 FQNEAQ (reference sequence). The CDR3 here is CASSDSGTEDQPQHF. The CDR3 region has the DNA TGTGCCAGCAGCGACTCCGGGACAGAAGATCAGCCCCAGCATTTT.

The chain couples TRBV6-1 to TRBJ1-6, with 7 bases lining up with TRBD1. The junction had 3 bases not matched to a gene; V was cut back by 5 bases and J by 5 bases. CDR1 and CDR2 (germline): MNHNS, SASEGT. The CDR3 runs to 14 residues. The CDR3 nucleotides are TGTGCCAGCAGTTACGGGACAGATAATTCACCCCTCCACTTT. Translation: CASSYGTDNSPLHF.

This clonotype was counted ten times or more. The chain carries TRBV7-2 and TRBJ1-5; no reliable D call. Trimming pared 1 base from V and 7 bases from J, leaving 8 bases between. CDR1 is SGHTA, CDR2 FQGNSA, per germline. The CDR3 covers 13 residues. For the CDR3, the DNA is TGTGCCAGCAGCTTAGAGGTACGACAGCCCCAGCATTTT. It codes for CASSLEVRQPQHF.

About this clonotype itself: This clone may be a read error of a much larger clone one base away. The conserved phenylalanine or tryptophan normally closing the CDR3 is absent here, so this likely arose from a read error. V and J are TRBV28 and TRBJ1-1, with 7 bases identical to TRBD1. The CDR3 has 14 amino acids. The V gene end was trimmed by 7 bases and the J gene end by 1 base; junction bases not matched to a gene: 6. The germline V gene encodes CDR1 MDHEN and CDR2 SYDVKM. This CDR3 is CASIFPGGNTEAFL. The CDR3 coding sequence is TGTGCCAGCATTTTTCCAGGGGGGAACACTGAAGCTTTCTTG.

This clonotype was counted ten times or more. This chain joins TRBV10-2 and TRBJ1-6, with a weak D call TRBD1 (5 bases). V lost 6 bases and J lost 6, with 9 bases in between. CDR3 length equals 13 residues. CDR1 and CDR2 from the germline V gene are WSHSY and SAAADI. The CDR3 DNA sequence: TGCGCCAGCAGGAGGGACTTTAATTCACCCCTCCACTTT. Protein sequence: CASRRDFNSPLHF.

This clonotype came up a few times. DNA for the CDR3: TGTGCCAGCAGTCCTTGGACAGGCAATTCACCCCTCCACTTT. Its protein is CASSPWTGNSPLHF. The V and J genes are TRBV2 and TRBJ1-6, with 7 positions matching TRBD1. The V gene end was trimmed by 5 bases and the J gene end by 7 bases; junction bases not matched to a gene: 5. CDR3 size: 14 residues. Germline V gives CDR1 SNHLY, CDR2 FYNNEI.

This clonotype was detected a few times. V is TRBV4-1 and J is TRBJ2-2; D gene unclear. Trimming cost V 0 bases and J 5 bases, with 7 bases left between them. The CDR3 is made up of 14 amino acids. Germline values: CDR1 MGHRA, CDR2 YSYEKL. The DNA of the CDR3 is TGCGCCAGCAGCCAAGATCTACGGACCGGGGAGCTGTTTTTT. It is translated as CASSQDLRTGELFF.

This clonotype was counted between two and nine times. The chain joins TRBV19 to TRBJ1-2, with D possibly matching TRBD1 (6 bases). The CDR3 is 14 amino acids. Trimming cost V 8 bases and J 4 bases, with 17 bases left between them. CDR1 is LNHDA and CDR2 is SQIVND in the germline V gene (reference sequence). The CDR3 DNA reads TGTGCCAGTGGGACGAGGGGGATGCTCTATGGCTACACCTTC. This sequence encodes CASGTRGMLYGYTF.

The sample holds many counts of this clonotype. The chain recombines TRBV7-2 with TRBJ2-7; D possibly matches TRBD1 or TRBD2 (5 bases each). The CDR3 runs to 14 residues. The V gene's germline CDR1 is SGHTA and CDR2 FQGNSA. The ends were cut back, 1 base at V and 2 bases at J, with 9 bases in the middle. The CDR3 DNA follows: TGTGCCAGCAGCTTAGAATCGGGGCCCTACGAGCAGTACTTC. It translates to CASSLESGPYEQYF. Supplemented by reference TRBV7-2 and TRBJ2-7, the full variable domain reads GAGVSQSPSNKVTEKGKDVELRCDPISGHTALYWYRQSLGQGLEFLIYFQGNSAPDKSGLPSDRFSAERTGGSVSTLTIQRTQQEDSAVYLCASSLESGPYEQYFGPGTRLTVT.